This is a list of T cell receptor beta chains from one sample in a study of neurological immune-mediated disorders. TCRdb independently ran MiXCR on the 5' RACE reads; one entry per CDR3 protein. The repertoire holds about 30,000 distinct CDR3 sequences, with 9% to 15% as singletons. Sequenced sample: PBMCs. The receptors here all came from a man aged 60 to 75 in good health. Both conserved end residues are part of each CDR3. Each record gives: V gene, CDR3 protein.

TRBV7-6	CASSLSVSYEQYF
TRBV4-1	CASSQVQGPGEKLFF
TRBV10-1	CATSGTGATNTGELFF
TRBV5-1	CASSQNRDRSGANVLTF
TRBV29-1	CSITVSGNTIYF
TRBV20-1	CSAVFTGTDEQYF
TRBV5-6	CASSLALRSNEQFF
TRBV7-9	CASSIYLCSVWLAVVLETQYF
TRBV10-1	CASSDTMLVRDHLVQFF
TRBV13	CASSPAKQGAHETQYF
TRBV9	CASSVVVGGPDTQYF
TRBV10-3	CAIRKDRGVWETQYF
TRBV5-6	CASSFSSGGETQYF
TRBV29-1	CSVADRRTSEAFF
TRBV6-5	CASSQTGYNSPLHF
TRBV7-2	CASSRDSLGGEQYF
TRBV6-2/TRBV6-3	CASSGGLDEQFF
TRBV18	CASSPPSISEAFF
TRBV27	CASSFGVAEEYEQYF
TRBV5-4	CASSLDWTSGKEQFF
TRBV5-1	CASSLAGTGNYGELFF
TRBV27	CASRATGSQPQHF
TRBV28	CSGSSASGTGELFF
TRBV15	CATSRDYTGSGNTIYF
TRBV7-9	CASSAGLGSQEKLFF
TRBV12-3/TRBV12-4	CASSPGGTYEQYF
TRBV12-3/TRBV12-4	CASYKRRSSGANVLTF
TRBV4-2	CASSQESGRANEQFF
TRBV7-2	CASSLNGLAGQETQYF
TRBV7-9	CASSYSDRSDGYTF
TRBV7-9	CASSPSGQPYGYTF
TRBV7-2	CASSLASGLAGEQFF
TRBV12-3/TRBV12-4	CASSPPGRNTEAFF
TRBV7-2	CASSFNRGAGELFF
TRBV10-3	CAIREAGGQWEQYF
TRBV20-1	CSARELRGGNTEAFF
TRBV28	CASSFPGLAGVGSEQFF
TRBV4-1	CASSQGTLGGEKLFF
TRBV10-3	CAISERQGAWGYTF
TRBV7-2	CASSLSSGPFNEQFF
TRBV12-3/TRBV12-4	CASSLGRGIGQPQHF
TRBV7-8	CASSVGYSNQPQHF
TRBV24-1	CATSDWGNTIYF
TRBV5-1	CASSSTSGDPPDTQYF
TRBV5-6	CASSLGQGILYCYTF
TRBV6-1	CASSETGANSPLHF
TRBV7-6	CASSLVGFGDTEAFF
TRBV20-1	CSAGPVRGGVNEQFF
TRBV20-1	CSASYGSYNEQFF
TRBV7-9	CASSFVGQGAYTF
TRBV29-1	CSVEAGMVSRGVSGELFF
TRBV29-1	CSVEGSRRLSGTQYF
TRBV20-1	CSATRGALAGTSSYEQYF
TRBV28	CASSPATFLYEQYF
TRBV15	CATSRGLNEQFF
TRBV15	CATSRDPRTGELFF
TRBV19	CASSPWRGDEQFF
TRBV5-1	CASSLGLGGDEQYF
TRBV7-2	CASSPPGGWAGIGANYGYTF